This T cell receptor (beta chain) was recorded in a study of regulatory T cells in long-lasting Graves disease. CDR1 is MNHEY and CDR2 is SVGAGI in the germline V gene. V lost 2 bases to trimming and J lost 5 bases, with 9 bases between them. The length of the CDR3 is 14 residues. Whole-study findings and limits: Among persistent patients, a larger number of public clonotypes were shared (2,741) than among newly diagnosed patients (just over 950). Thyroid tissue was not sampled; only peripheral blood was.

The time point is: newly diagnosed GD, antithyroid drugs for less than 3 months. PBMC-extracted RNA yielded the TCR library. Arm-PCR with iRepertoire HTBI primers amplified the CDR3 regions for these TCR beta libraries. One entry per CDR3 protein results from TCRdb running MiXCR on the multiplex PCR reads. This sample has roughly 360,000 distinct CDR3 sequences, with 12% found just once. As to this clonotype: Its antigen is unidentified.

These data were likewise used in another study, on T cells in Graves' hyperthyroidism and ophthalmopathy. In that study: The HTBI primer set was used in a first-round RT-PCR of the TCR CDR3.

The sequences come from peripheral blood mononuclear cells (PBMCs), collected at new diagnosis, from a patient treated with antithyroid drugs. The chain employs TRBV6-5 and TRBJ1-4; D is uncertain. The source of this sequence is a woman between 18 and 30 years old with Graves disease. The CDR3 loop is CASSYDGWNEKLFF. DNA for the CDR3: TGTGCCAGCAGTTACGACGGGTGGAATGAAAAACTGTTTTTT.